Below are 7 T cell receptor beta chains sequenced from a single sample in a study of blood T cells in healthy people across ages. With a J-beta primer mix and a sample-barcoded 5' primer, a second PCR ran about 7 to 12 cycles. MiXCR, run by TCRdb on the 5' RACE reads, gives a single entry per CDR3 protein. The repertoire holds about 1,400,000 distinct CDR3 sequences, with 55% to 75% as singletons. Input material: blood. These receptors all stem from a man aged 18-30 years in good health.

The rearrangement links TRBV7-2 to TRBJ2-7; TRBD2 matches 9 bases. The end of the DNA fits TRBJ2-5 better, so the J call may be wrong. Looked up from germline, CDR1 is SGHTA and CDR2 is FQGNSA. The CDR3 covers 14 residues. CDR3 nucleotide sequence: TGTGCCAGCAGCCAACTAGCGGGCGAGGGGACCCAGTACTTC. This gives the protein CASSQLAGEGTQYF.

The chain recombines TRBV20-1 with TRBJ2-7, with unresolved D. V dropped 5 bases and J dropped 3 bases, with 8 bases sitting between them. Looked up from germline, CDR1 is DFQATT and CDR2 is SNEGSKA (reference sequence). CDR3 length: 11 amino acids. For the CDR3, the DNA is TGCAGTGCTTTTGGCGACTACGAGCAGTACTTC. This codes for CSAFGDYEQYF.

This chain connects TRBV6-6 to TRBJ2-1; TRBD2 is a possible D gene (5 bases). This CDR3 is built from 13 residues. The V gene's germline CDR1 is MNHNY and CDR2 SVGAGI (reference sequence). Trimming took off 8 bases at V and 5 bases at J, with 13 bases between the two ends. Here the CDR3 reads CASGPGRNNEQFF. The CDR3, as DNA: TGTGCCAGCGGCCCGGGAAGAAACAATGAGCAGTTCTTC.

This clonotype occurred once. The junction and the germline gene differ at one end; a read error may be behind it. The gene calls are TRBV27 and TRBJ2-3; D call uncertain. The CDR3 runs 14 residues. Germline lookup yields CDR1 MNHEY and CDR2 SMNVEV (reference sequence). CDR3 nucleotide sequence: TGCGCCAGCAGTTTTGTTCTGAGCACAGATACGCAGTATTTT. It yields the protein CASSFVLSTDTQYF.

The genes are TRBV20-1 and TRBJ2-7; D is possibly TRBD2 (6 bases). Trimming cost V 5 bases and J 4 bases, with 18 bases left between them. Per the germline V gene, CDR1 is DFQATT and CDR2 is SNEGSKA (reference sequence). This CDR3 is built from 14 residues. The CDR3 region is CSAPDGSSPYEQYF. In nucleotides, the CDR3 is TGCAGTGCTCCGGACGGGAGCTCCCCTTACGAGCAGTACTTC.

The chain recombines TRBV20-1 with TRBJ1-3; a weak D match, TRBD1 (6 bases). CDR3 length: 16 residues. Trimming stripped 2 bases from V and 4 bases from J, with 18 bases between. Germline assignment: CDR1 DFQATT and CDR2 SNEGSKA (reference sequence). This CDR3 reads CSARTPGAGDGNTIYF. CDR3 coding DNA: TGCAGTGCTAGAACCCCGGGGGCAGGGGACGGAAACACCATATATTTT.

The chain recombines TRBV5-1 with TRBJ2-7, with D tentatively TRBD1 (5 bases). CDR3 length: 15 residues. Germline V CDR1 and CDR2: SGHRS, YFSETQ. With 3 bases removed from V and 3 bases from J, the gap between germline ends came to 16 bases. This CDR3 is CASSSYRQHHYEQYF. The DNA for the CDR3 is TGCGCCAGCAGCTCGTACCGACAGCATCACTACGAGCAGTACTTC.